The 22 T cell receptor beta chains given below trace back to one sample, sequenced in a study of tumor-infiltrating lymphocytes in primary liver carcinoma. From 500 to 600 ng of total RNA, TCR beta-specific cDNA was reverse-transcribed using a constant-region primer. TCR beta libraries came from three nested multiplex PCR rounds using slightly modified ARM-PCR. The study ran its first two PCR rounds for around 10 cycles each, using TRBV1-TRBV30 forward primers and a C-beta reverse primer. TCRdb ran MiXCR on the multiplex PCR reads and lists one entry per CDR3 protein. The data hold 320,000 or so distinct CDR3 sequences, with about 62% observed a single time. Germline DNA was also extracted, while the blood RNA originated from unsorted whole blood. The specimen sequenced was peripheral blood. Source of these receptors: a man aged 35-49 years with primary liver carcinoma and hepatitis B virus infection.

Concerning this clonotype: One end of the junction is discordant with germline, which a read error may explain. The chain combines TRBV5-5 with TRBJ1-5, with 7 bases identical to TRBD1. CDR3 size: 16 residues. Per the germline V gene, CDR1 is SGHKS and CDR2 is YYEKEE (reference sequence). The CDR3, as DNA: TGTGCCGGCAGCTTGGGGGGACAGTTTAGCAATCAGCCCCAGCATTTT. Protein: CAGSLGGQFSNQPQHF.

Regarding this clonotype: A read error may be the cause here, since a much bigger clone is one base away. The CDR3 nucleotides read TGTGTCAGCAGCCAAGCGACTAGCGAGTACAATGAGCAGTTCTTC. This gives the protein CVSSQATSEYNEQFF. The chain has TRBV4-2 and TRBJ2-1; 8 positions agree with TRBD2. Per the germline V gene, CDR1 is LGHNA and CDR2 is YNFKEQ. The CDR3 has 15 amino acids.

This clonotype was counted a single time. A read error is possible here, since a much larger clone lies one base away. The chain has TRBV6-2 or TRBV6-3 and TRBJ1-5, with D perhaps matching TRBD1 (6 bases). The CDR3 sequence is 14 residues long. Germline V lookup: CDR1 MNHEY, CDR2 SVGEGT. The CDR3 region has the DNA TGTGCCAGTCTCCAGACAGGCTCGAATCAGCCCCGGCATTTT. This gives the protein CASLQTGSNQPRHF.

On this clonotype: A much more abundant neighbour one base away suggests this may be a read error. This chain connects TRBV7-9 to TRBJ1-6, with D possibly being TRBD1 (5 bases). Germline lookup yields CDR1 SEHNR and CDR2 FQNEAQ (reference sequence). The CDR3 runs 15 residues. V was trimmed by 1 base and J by 10 bases, leaving 14 bases between them. CDR3 bases: TGTGCCAGCAGCTTAGGGGGGGACGGCGGCTCACCCCTCCACTTT. As protein: CASSLGGDGGSPLHF.

Points on this clonotype: A much more abundant neighbour one base away suggests this may be a read error. The rearrangement uses TRBV29-1 and TRBJ1-1; weak D call: TRBD1 (6 bases). The CDR3 contains 13 residues. Germline CDR1 is SQVTM and CDR2 is ANQGSEA. Trimming left V 7 bases short and J 4 bases short, with 16 bases between. DNA of the CDR3: TGCAGCGCCCTAGGGGGGGGGGGCACTGAAGCTTTCTTT. It yields the protein CSALGGGGTEAFF.

This clonotype has at least ten counts. V and J are TRBV4-3 and TRBJ2-3, with 9 bases aligning to TRBD1. Germline V gene sequence: CDR1 LGHNA, CDR2 YSLEER. J lost 1 base, V lost 4 bases, and 6 bases had no gene match. CDR3 length equals 16 residues. The DNA for the CDR3 is TGCGCCAGCAGCCTCGGGACAGGGCAGGGCACAGATACGCAGTATTTT. Amino acid sequence: CASSLGTGQGTDTQYF.

This clonotype was counted only a few times. The J gene is TRBJ2-4, the V gene TRBV28; no firm D call. V was clipped by 3 bases and J by 7 bases, with 13 bases between them. Germline CDR1 and CDR2: MDHEN and SYDVKM. CDR3 length: 14 residues. The CDR3 bases are TGTGCCAGCAGTTTCGGCCTAGTTGATAACATTCAGTACTTC. This gives the protein CASSFGLVDNIQYF. Based on the CDR3 plus reference TRBV28 and TRBJ2-4, the full variable domain is DVKVTQSSRYLVKRTGEKVFLECVQDMDHENMFWYRQDPGLGLRLIYFSYDVKMKEKGDIPEGYSVSREKKERFSLILESASTNQTSMYLCASSFGLVDNIQYFGAGTRLSVL.

This chain uses TRBV6-5 with TRBJ1-1; D possibly corresponds to TRBD1 (6 bases). The CDR3 is 13 amino acids. Trimming stripped 8 bases from V and 1 base from J, with 11 bases between. Germline lookup yields CDR1 MNHEY and CDR2 SVGAGI. The CDR3 protein is CASVGTSNTEAFF. CDR3 DNA sequence: TGTGCCAGCGTGGGGACATCGAACACTGAAGCTTTCTTT.

At least ten counts were recorded for this clonotype. The rearrangement joins TRBV5-6 to TRBJ2-7, with 9 bases that match TRBD1. CDR3 length: 13 residues. CDR1 SGHDT and CDR2 YYEEEE come from the germline V gene. V was pared by 5 bases and J by 3 bases, with 3 bases of the junction left unmatched. The CDR3 protein is CASRRTGVYEQYF. CDR3 bases: TGTGCCAGCAGACGGACAGGGGTCTACGAGCAGTACTTC. Together with reference TRBV5-6 and TRBJ2-7, the CDR3 gives the full variable domain: DAGVTQSPTHLIKTRGQQVTLRCSPKSGHDTVSWYQQALGQGPQFIFQYYEEEERQRGNFPDRFSGHQFPNYSSELNVNALLLGDSALYLCASRRTGVYEQYFGPGTRLTVT.

As concerns this clonotype: At one end the junction does not follow the germline gene, possibly because of a read error. The chain recombines TRBV5-6 with TRBJ2-7; D is perhaps TRBD1 (6 bases). Germline lookup yields CDR1 SGHDT and CDR2 YYEEEE. The CDR3 spans 13 residues. The CDR3 DNA is TGTGCCGGCAGCTTGGGGCAGGGGAGTGAGCAGTACTTC. Residues: CAGSLGQGSEQYF.

About this clonotype itself: It may be a read error: a sequence one base away is much more abundant. V usage is TRBV4-2 and J usage is TRBJ2-6; perhaps TRBD1 as D (6 bases). Per the germline V gene, CDR1 is LGHNA and CDR2 is YNFKEQ. The CDR3 is made up of 19 amino acids. DNA of the CDR3: TGTGCCAGCAACCAAGATCCGGGACATTACAGCTCTGGGGCCAACGTCCTGACTTTC. Protein product: CASNQDPGHYSSGANVLTF.

This clonotype occurred a few times. This chain links TRBV19 with TRBJ1-1; tentatively, D is TRBD1 (6 bases). V was pared by 8 bases and J by 1 base, with 17 bases between. CDR3 length: 15 residues. Germline CDR1 LNHDA, CDR2 SQIVND (reference sequence). In DNA form, the CDR3 reads TGTGCCAGTGGGACACCCAAAGGCGCGAACACTGAAGCTTTCTTT. Its protein is CASGTPKGANTEAFF.

Turning to this clonotype: A read error may produce the germline difference seen at one junction end. The chain has TRBV7-9 and TRBJ2-1; TRBD2 matches 8 bases. CDR3 length equals 15 residues. CDR1 SEHNR and CDR2 FQNEAQ come from the germline V gene (reference sequence). The CDR3, as DNA: TGTGCCAGCAGCATAGCGGGGATATCCTACAATGAGCAGTTCTTC. This translates into CASSIAGISYNEQFF.

Only one count was recorded for this clonotype. A read error may explain this, as a much larger clone is one base away. The V gene is TRBV6-1, the J gene TRBJ2-1; TRBD2 is a possible D gene (6 bases). Germline-derived CDR1 and CDR2 are MNHNS and SASEGT. CDR3 length: 18 residues. Trimming removed 2 bases from V and 0 bases from J, with 17 bases in between. The chain's CDR3 is CASSEPPTSQTSYNEQFF. Here the CDR3 DNA reads TGTGCCAGCAGTGAACCCCCTACTAGCCAAACCTCCTACAATGAGCAGTTCTTC.

On this clonotype: The CDR3 ends on some other residue instead of the conserved phenylalanine or tryptophan, so this is likely a read error. The J gene is TRBJ2-1, the V gene TRBV29-1; 9 nucleotides agree with TRBD1. The germline V gene has CDR1 SQVTM and CDR2 ANQGSEA. CDR3 size: 14 residues. The CDR3 DNA is TGCAGTGTTGAGATAAACAGGGGGCGAGGTGAGCAGTTCTCC. Protein product: CSVEINRGRGEQFS.

The sample holds many counts of this clonotype. The V and J genes are TRBV6-5 and TRBJ1-6; the match to TRBD1 covers 10 bases. Germline V CDR1 and CDR2: MNHEY, SVGAGI. V dropped 2 bases and J dropped 10; count of bases not matched to a gene: 14. The CDR3 covers 18 residues. DNA of the CDR3: TGTGCCAGCAGTTACCGCCTCCCCCAGACAGGGGGCAACTCACCCCTCCACTTT. This translates into CASSYRLPQTGGNSPLHF.

This sequence joins TRBV25-1 and TRBJ2-5; 7 nucleotides line up with TRBD1. The ends lost 2 bases at V and 5 bases at J; junction bases unmatched: 5. Germline V gene sequence: CDR1 MGHDK, CDR2 SYGVNS. The CDR3 length is 14 residues. CDR3 region: CASSEQGVSETQYF. For the CDR3, the DNA is TGTGCCAGCAGTGAACAGGGGGTGTCGGAGACCCAGTACTTC. The whole variable domain, remainder taken from reference TRBV25-1 and TRBJ2-5, is EADIYQTPRYLVIGTGKKITLECSQTMGHDKMYWYQQDPGMELHLIHYSYGVNSTEKGDLSSESTVSRIRTEHFPLTLESARPSHTSQYLCASSEQGVSETQYFGPGTRLLVL.

Of note for this clonotype: A much larger clone is a single base away; this may be a read error. This rearrangement joins TRBV12-5 to TRBJ2-2, with 8 bases lining up with TRBD2. CDR3 length equals 14 residues. V lost 7 bases and J lost 8; bases outside the gene matches: 9. CDR1 LGHNT and CDR2 FRNRAP come from the germline V gene. CDR3 coding DNA: TGTGCTAGTGTCAAAACTAGCGGCGCGGGGGAGCTGTTTTTT. It translates to CASVKTSGAGELFF.

Concerning this clonotype: Just one base apart from a much larger clone, this may be a read error. The V and J genes are TRBV10-1 and TRBJ2-1; unclear D gene. The CDR3 extends over 16 amino acids. Germline CDR1 reads WNHNN; CDR2 reads SYGVQD (reference sequence). The CDR3 DNA follows: TGCGCCAGCAGTGACGGCGGAGCAAGCTCCTACAGTGAGCAGTTCTTC. Translating it yields CASSDGGASSYSEQFF.

On this clonotype itself: The junction does not match germline at one end; this may be a read error. The chain carries TRBV10-3 and TRBJ2-3, with D unresolved. CDR3 length equals 15 residues. Germline V gives CDR1 ENHRY, CDR2 SYGVKD. The CDR3 is CAISGRRNGTDTQYF. CDR3 coding DNA: TGTGCCATCAGTGGGCGGCGGAACGGCACTGATACGCAGTATTTT.

Remarks on this clonotype: Being one base from a much bigger clone, this may be a read error. This chain connects TRBV6-2 or TRBV6-3 to TRBJ1-1; 11 bases are a match to TRBD1. The CDR3 loop spans 13 amino acids. Germline V gene sequence: CDR1 MNHEY, CDR2 SVGEGT. CDR3 region: CASRGTGGTEALF. As DNA, the CDR3 is TGTGCCAGCCGCGGGACAGGGGGGACTGAAGCTCTCTTT.

Of note for this clonotype: One end of the junction does not line up with germline, which may come from a read error. V usage is TRBV12-3 or TRBV12-4 and J usage is TRBJ2-7; D is perhaps TRBD1 (6 bases). The CDR3 is 13 amino acids. The CDR3 DNA follows: TGTGCCAGCAGGGGTCGAGGGGGAGCCGAGCATTACTTC. Its translation: CASRGRGGAEHYF.